This T cell receptor beta chain appears in the sequencing data of a study of blood T cell repertoires in COVID-19. Original handling: Estimation of nucleated cell counts was performed using reference gene primer amplification. Method: immunoSEQ multiplex PCR; TCRdb's copy keeps in-frame clones and lacks some. That table gives V, J and clone size, and the DNA gave D and trimming. This table has roughly 190,000 clones, roughly four fifths appearing once. This CDR3 is 15 amino acids long. Trimming removed 4 bases at V and 8 bases at J, with 17 bases between. Germline CDR1 reads SGHTA; CDR2 reads FQGNSA. This sequence was found in a man aged 35-49 years who had recovered from COVID-19. The chain recombines TRBV7-2 with TRBJ1-4, with D tentatively TRBD1 (5 bases). Sequences were obtained from PBMCs or T cells enriched from blood (not recorded which). The CDR3 DNA reads TGTGCCAGCAGCTCGATGTTGGGTGGGGCGGAAAAACTGTTTTTT. It translates to CASSSMLGGAEKLFF.